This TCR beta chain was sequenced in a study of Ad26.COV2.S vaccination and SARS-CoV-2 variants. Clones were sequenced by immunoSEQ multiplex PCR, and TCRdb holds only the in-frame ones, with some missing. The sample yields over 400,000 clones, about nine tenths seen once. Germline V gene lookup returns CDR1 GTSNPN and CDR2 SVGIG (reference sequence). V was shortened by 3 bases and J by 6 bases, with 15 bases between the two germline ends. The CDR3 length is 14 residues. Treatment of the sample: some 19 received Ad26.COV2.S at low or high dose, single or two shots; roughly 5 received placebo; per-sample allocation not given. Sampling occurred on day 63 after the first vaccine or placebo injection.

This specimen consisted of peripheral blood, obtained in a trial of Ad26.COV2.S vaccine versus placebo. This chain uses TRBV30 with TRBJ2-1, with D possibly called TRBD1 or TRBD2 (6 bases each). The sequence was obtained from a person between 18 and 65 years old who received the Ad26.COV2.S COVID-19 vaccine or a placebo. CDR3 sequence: CAWRARGLGNEQFF. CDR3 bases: TGTGCCTGGAGGGCACGGGGGCTTGGCAATGAGCAGTTCTTC.